This T cell receptor (beta chain) came from a study of CD8 T cells in Susac syndrome. Study-level findings and limits: The study acknowledged a relatively small number of individuals in its TCR sequencing and HLA analysis.

Each multiple sclerosis control was a treatment-naive patient with relapsing-remitting disease that was either stable or active. V lost 1 base and J lost 1, with 8 bases in between. The germline CDR1 and CDR2 sequences are SGHRS and YFSETQ. This CDR3 is built from 14 residues. With respect to this clonotype: Its specificity is not known.

It was with random hexamers that roughly 0.45 to 1 ug RNA was reverse transcribed. It was immunoSEQ multiplex PCR that amplified TCR beta CDR3 across 54 Vbeta and 13 Jbeta. MiXCR was run by TCRdb on the immunoSEQ multiplex PCR reads, yielding one entry per CDR3 protein. The repertoire holds more than 250,000 distinct CDR3 sequences, with about 90% as singletons. The chain couples TRBV5-1 to TRBJ1-1; D is unresolved. Sequencing was carried out using CD4+ T cells from PBMCs. The receptor was isolated from a human donor with multiple sclerosis. The CDR3 here is CASSLISQNTEAFF. Here the CDR3 DNA reads TGCGCCAGCAGCTTGATCAGCCAGAACACTGAAGCTTTCTTT.